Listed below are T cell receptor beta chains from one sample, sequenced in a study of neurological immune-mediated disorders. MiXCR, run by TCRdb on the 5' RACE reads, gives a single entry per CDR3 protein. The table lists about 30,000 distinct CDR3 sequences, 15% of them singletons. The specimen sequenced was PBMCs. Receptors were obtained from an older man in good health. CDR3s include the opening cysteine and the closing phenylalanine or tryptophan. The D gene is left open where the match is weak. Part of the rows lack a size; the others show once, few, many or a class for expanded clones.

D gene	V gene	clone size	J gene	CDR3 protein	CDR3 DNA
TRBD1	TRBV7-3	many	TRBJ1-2	CASSREGAGYGYTF	TGTGCCAGCAGCCGGGAGGGGGCCGGCTATGGCTACACCTTC
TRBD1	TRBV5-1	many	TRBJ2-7	CASSLDRGSSYEQYF	TGCGCCAGCAGCCTAGACAGGGGGAGCTCCTACGAGCAGTACTTC
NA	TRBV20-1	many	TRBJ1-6	CSAISHHGGGSETSPDSPLHF	TGCAGTGCTATCTCACATCACGGAGGGGGTTCCGAAACAAGCCCAGATTCACCCCTCCACTTT
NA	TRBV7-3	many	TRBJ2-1	CASSLGLYNEQFF	TGTGCCAGCAGCTTAGGTCTCTACAATGAGCAGTTCTTC
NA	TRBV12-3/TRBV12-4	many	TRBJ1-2	CASSLGGPSTF	TGTGCCAGCAGTTTAGGTGGCCCGAGCACCTTC
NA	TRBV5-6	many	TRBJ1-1	CASSLGPGATTEAFF	TGTGCCAGCAGCTTGGGGCCAGGGGCCACCACTGAAGCTTTCTTT
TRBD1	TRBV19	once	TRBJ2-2	CASTSSTGVGGELFF	TGTGCCAGTACGTCCTCGACAGGGGTTGGCGGGGAGCTGTTTTTT
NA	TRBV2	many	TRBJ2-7	CASTRDTYEQYF	TGTGCCAGCACCAGGGACACCTACGAGCAGTACTTC
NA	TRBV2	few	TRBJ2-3	CASSEDLSADTQYF	TGTGCCAGCAGTGAAGACCTATCAGCGGATACGCAGTATTTT
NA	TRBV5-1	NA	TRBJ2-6	CASSDRNPGANVLTF	TGCGCCAGCAGCGACAGGAACCCTGGGGCCAACGTCCTGACTTTC
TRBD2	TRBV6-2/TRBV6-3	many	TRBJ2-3	CASSPSGGKDTQYF	TGTGCCAGCAGTCCTAGCGGGGGCAAAGATACGCAGTATTTT
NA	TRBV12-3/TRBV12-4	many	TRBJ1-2	CASWGADFANYGYTF	TGTGCCAGCTGGGGGGCGGATTTCGCTAACTATGGCTACACCTTC